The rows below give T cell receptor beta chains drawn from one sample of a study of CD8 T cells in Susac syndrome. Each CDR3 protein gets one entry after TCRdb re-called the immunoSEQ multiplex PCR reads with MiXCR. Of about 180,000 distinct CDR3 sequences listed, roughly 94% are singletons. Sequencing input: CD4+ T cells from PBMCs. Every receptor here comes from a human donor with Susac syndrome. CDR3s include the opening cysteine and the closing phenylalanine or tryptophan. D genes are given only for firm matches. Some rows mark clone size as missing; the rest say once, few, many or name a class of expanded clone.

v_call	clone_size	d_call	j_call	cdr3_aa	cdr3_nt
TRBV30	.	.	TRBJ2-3	CAWSPRFAGGTDTQYF	TGTGCCTGGAGTCCTCGGTTCGCGGGTGGCACAGATACGCAGTATTTT
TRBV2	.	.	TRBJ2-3	CASKGFVFTDTQYF	TGTGCCAGCAAGGGGTTTGTTTTCACAGATACGCAGTATTTT
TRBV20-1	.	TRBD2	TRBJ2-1	CSAPTSRSYNEQFF	TGCAGTGCTCCGACTAGCCGCTCCTACAATGAGCAGTTCTTC
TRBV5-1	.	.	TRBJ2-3	CASSAPPMNTQYF	TGCGCCAGCAGCGCCCCACCAATGAATACGCAGTATTTT
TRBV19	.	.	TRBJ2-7	CASSPRPQGYEQYF	TGTGCCAGTAGTCCCCGCCCTCAGGGGTACGAGCAGTACTTC
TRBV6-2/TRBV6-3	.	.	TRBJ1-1	CASSPGTTGMNTEAFF	TGTGCCAGCAGTCCCGGGACCACAGGGATGAACACTGAAGCTTTCTTT
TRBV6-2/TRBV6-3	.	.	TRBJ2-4	CASSPLAKNIQYF	TGTGCCAGCTCCCCGTTAGCCAAAAACATTCAGTACTTC
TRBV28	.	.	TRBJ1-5	CASSQLPPGQTSNQPQHF	TGTGCCAGCAGCCAACTTCCCCCGGGACAAACAAGCAATCAGCCCCAGCATTTT
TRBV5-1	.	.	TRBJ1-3	CASSLAAPPSGNTIYF	TGCGCCAGCAGCTTGGCGGCACCACCCTCTGGAAACACCATATATTTT
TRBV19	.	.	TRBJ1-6	CASSTRQSYNSPLHF	TGTGCCAGTAGTACCAGACAGAGCTATAATTCACCCCTCCACTTT
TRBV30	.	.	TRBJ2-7	CAWSVVAAVDEQYF	TGTGCCTGGAGTGTGGTGGCGGCGGTAGACGAGCAGTACTTC
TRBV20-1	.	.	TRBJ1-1	CSARVPTEAFF	TGCAGTGCTAGAGTGCCGACTGAAGCTTTCTTT
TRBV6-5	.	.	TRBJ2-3	CASRPTDTQYF	TGTGCCAGCAGACCCACAGATACGCAGTATTTT
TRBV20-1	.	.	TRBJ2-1	CSARGPSGGSAEQFF	TGCAGTGCTAGAGGACCCTCGGGGGGCTCCGCAGAGCAGTTCTTC
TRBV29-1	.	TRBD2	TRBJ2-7	CSVGTSGSPHEQYF	TGCAGCGTAGGGACTAGCGGGAGTCCCCACGAGCAGTACTTC
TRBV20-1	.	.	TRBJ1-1	CSSSYGRRDMNTEAFF	TGCAGTTCGTCCTACGGTCGACGCGACATGAACACTGAAGCTTTCTTT
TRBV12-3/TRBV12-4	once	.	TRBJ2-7	CASSLTGKYEQYF	TGTGCCAGCAGTTTGACGGGGAAATACGAGCAGTACTTC
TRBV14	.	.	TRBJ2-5	CASSQDRRPQYF	TGTGCCAGCAGCCAAGATAGGCGCCCCCAGTACTTC
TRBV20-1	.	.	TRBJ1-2	CSAYRDFNYGYTF	TGCAGTGCCTACAGGGATTTTAACTATGGCTACACCTTC
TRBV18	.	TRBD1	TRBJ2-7	CASSPFQQGPGSYEQYF	TGTGCCAGCTCACCCTTCCAACAGGGGCCCGGCTCCTACGAGCAGTACTTC
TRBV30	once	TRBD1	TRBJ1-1	CAWNPGQRNTEAFF	TGTGCCTGGAACCCGGGACAGCGGAACACTGAAGCTTTCTTT
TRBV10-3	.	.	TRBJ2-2	CAISERSGVGELFF	TGTGCCATCAGTGAAAGGAGCGGCGTCGGGGAGCTGTTTTTT
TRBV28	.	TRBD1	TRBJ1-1	CASSSTGTGSLKAFF	TGTGCCAGCAGTTCAACCGGGACAGGGTCATTGAAAGCTTTCTTT
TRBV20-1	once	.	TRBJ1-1	CSARGWGAGTEAFF	TGCAGTGCTAGAGGGTGGGGGGCTGGGACTGAAGCTTTCTTT
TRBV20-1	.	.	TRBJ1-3	CSARRVVELNTIYF	TGCAGTGCTAGAAGAGTTGTGGAGCTGAACACCATATATTTT
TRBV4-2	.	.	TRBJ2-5	CASSQREGWTETQYF	TGTGCCAGCAGCCAACGTGAGGGTTGGACGGAGACCCAGTACTTC
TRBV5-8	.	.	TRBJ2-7	CASSKRGSYEQYF	TGTGCCAGCAGCAAACGGGGGTCCTACGAGCAGTACTTC
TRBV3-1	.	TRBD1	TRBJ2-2	CASSRRQGTTNTGELFF	TGTGCCAGCAGCCGCCGACAGGGAACGACGAACACCGGGGAGCTGTTTTTT
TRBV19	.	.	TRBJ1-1	CASRDGMNTEAFF	TGTGCCAGTAGGGACGGCATGAACACTGAAGCTTTCTTT